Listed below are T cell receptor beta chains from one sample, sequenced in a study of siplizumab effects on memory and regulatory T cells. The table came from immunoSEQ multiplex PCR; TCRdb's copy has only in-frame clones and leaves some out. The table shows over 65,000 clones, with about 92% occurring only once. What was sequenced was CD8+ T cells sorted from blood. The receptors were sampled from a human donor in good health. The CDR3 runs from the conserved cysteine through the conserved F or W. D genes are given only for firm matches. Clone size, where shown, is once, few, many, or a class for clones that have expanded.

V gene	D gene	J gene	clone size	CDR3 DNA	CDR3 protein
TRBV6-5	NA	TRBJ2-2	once	TGTGCCAGCAGTTTCGGGGCGCCGGTCACCGGGGAGCTGTTTTTT	CASSFGAPVTGELFF
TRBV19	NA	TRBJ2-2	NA	TGTGCCAGTAATGCAGGGGCGGGCGGGGAGCTGTTTTTT	CASNAGAGGELFF
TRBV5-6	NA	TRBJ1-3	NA	TGTGCCAGCAGCTTGTTCCAGGAGCTCGGTGGAAACACCATATATTTT	CASSLFQELGGNTIYF
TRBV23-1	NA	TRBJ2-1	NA	TGCGCCAGCACCGGGGAGTTCTTC	CASTGEFF
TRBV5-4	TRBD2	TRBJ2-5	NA	TGTGCCAGCAGCTTTCCTAGCGGGGGAGAAGAGACCCAGTACTTC	CASSFPSGGEETQYF
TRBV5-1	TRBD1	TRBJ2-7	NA	TGCGCCAGCAGCTTGGCCGGGGGACAGGGTAGAGGGGATCACTACGAGCAGTACTTC	CASSLAGGQGRGDHYEQYF
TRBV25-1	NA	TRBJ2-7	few	TGTGCCAGCAGTGAATATGGGGAGCAGTACTTC	CASSEYGEQYF
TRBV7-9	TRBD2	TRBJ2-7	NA	TGTGCCAGCAGCTCCACCATCGCCGGGACTAGCTCCTACGAGCAGTACTTC	CASSSTIAGTSSYEQYF
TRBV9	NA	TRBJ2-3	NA	TGTGCCAGCAGCCCCGGGAGCACAGATACGCAGTATTTT	CASSPGSTDTQYF
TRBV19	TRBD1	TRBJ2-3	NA	TGTGCCAGTAGTATTGAACAGGGGGCGAGGACAGATACGCAGTATTTT	CASSIEQGARTDTQYF
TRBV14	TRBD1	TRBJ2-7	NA	TGTGCCAGCAGCCATTTGACAGGGGGCACGGACGAGCAGTACTTC	CASSHLTGGTDEQYF
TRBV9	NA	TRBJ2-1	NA	TGTGCCAGCAGGGCAGAGGGGGGTTTCGGTGGTGAGCAGTTCTTC	CASRAEGGFGGEQFF
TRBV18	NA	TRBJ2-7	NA	TGTGCCAGCTCACCGGCTGGGGGATCCTACGAGCAGTACTTC	CASSPAGGSYEQYF
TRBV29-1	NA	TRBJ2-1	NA	TGCAGCGCCGAGGGGACGGATTCCTACAATGAGCAGTTCTTC	CSAEGTDSYNEQFF
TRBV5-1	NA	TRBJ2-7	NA	TGCGCCAGCAGCTTGGCGGCGAGCTCCTACGAGCAGTACTTC	CASSLAASSYEQYF
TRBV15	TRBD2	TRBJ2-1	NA	TGTGCCACCAGCAGAGAGCTTCCCCTGGGAGGGACTAGGAACAATGAGCAGTTCTTC	CATSRELPLGGTRNNEQFF
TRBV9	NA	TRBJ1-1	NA	TGTGCCAGCAGCGTAGCTGGGAACACTGAAGCTTTCTTT	CASSVAGNTEAFF
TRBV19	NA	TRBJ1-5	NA	TGTGCCAGTAGTTGGGGATCACAGCCCCAGCATTTT	CASSWGSQPQHF
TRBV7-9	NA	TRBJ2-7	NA	TGTGCCAGCAGTTTAAGCGTTATGGTCTACGAGCAGTACTTC	CASSLSVMVYEQYF
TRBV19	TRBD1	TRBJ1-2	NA	TGTGCCAGTAGTTGGACAGGGCCGGGCTACACCTTC	CASSWTGPGYTF
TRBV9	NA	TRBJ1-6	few	TGTGCCAGCAGCGTAGGGGGCTCCTATAATTCACCCCTCCACTTT	CASSVGGSYNSPLHF
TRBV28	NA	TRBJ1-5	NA	TGTGCCAGCAGTTTTGGGGGCAATCAGCCCCAGCATTTT	CASSFGGNQPQHF
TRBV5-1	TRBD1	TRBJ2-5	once	TGCGCCAGCAGCCGCGGACAGGATCCCCAAGAGACCCAGTACTTC	CASSRGQDPQETQYF
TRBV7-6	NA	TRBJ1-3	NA	TGTGCCAGCAGCCAGTGGACAGCCCTTGGAAACACCATATATTTT	CASSQWTALGNTIYF
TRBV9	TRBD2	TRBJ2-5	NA	TGTGCCAGCAGCGGAAGCGGGGCCGCGGGAGAGACCCAGTACTTC	CASSGSGAAGETQYF
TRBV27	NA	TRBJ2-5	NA	TGTGCCAGCAGTTTAGCGGGGTGGGAGACCCAGTACTTC	CASSLAGWETQYF
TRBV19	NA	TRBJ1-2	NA	TGTGCCAGTAGCCCGGGATCCCCCCTCTATGGCTACACCTTC	CASSPGSPLYGYTF
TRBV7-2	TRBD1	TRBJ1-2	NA	TGTGCCAGCAGCTTAGTGACAGGGAAAGGCTACACCTTC	CASSLVTGKGYTF
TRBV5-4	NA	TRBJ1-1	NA	TGTGCCAGCAGCATAGATACACAGGGAATGGTGACTGAAGCTTTCTTT	CASSIDTQGMVTEAFF